This TCR beta chain stems from a study of T cell responses to AZD1222 COVID-19 vaccine. Regarding the study as a whole: The peak T cell response came first, and repertoires were sampled only after it.

The CDR3 spans 14 residues. Germline CDR1 is SGHTA and CDR2 is FQGNSA. V lost 3 bases and J 7 bases, leaving 15 bases between the germline ends. To note about this clone: Its cognate antigen is unknown.

Sequenced by immunoSEQ multiplex PCR; TCRdb stores in-frame clones only, minus some. The sample lists some 130,000 clones, about nine tenths occurring once. The sample consisted of peripheral blood, taken 28 days after the second AZD1222 dose. J is TRBJ1-1 and V is TRBV7-2; weak D call: TRBD1 (6 bases). The source of this sequence is an adult who received the AZD1222 COVID-19 vaccine. The DNA for the CDR3 is TGTGCCAGCAGCTTGTTAGGACAGAGAAATGAAGCTTTCTTT. This sequence encodes CASSLLGQRNEAFF.